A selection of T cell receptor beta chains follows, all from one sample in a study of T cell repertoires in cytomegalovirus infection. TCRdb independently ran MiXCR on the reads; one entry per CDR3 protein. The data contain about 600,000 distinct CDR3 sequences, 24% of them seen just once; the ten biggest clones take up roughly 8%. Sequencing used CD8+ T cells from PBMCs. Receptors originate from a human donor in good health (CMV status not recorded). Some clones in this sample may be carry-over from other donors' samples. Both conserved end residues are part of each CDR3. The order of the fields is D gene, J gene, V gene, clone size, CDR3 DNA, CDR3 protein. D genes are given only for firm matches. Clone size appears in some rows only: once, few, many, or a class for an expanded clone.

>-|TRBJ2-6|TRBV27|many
TGTGCCAGCAGTTCGGGCAGGGCTGGGGCCAACGTCCTGACTTTC
CASSSGRAGANVLTF
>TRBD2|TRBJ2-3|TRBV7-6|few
TGTGCCAGCAGCGTTAGCGGGGGAAGCACAGATACGCAGTATTTT
CASSVSGGSTDTQYF
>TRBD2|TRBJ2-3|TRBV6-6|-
TGTGCCAGCAGTGCTACCCTAGCGGGGTGGGTAGATACGCAGTATTTT
CASSATLAGWVDTQYF
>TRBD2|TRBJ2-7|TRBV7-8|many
TGTGCCAGCAGCCGCGGGGGCTCCTACGAGCAGTACTTC
CASSRGGSYEQYF
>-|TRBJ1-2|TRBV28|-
TGTGCCAGCAGTTCCTTAGAGGGCATCTATGGCTACACCTTC
CASSSLEGIYGYTF
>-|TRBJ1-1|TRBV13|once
TGTGCCAGCAGCTCCGAATTCGGCCGGGGACCTGAAGCTTTCTTT
CASSSEFGRGPEAFF
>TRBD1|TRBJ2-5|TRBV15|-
TGTGCCACCGAGGACAGGGGGTACCAAGAGACCCAGTACTTC
CATEDRGYQETQYF
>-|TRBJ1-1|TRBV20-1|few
TGCAGTGCTAGAGTGATCAGGGGGAACACTGAAGCTTTCTTT
CSARVIRGNTEAFF
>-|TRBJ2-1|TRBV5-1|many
TGCGCCAGCAGCTTGGGGCAGGGTGTCGTCGATGAGCAGTTCTTC
CASSLGQGVVDEQFF
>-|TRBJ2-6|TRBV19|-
TGTGCCAGTAGTTCCGGACAATCTGGGGCCAACGTCCTGACTTTC
CASSSGQSGANVLTF